The present T cell receptor beta chain was sequenced within a study of a mutant IDH1 vaccine in newly diagnosed glioma. The wider study: In some groups vaccination began 4-6 weeks post-radiotherapy; others received it with temozolomide. Treated patients, approximately 62% male and roughly 40% female, averaged about 42 years of age. Therapy received beforehand was radiotherapy, temozolomide, or both, with most patients given both. Visits designated V12 and V13 were conducted at weeks 35 and 47, respectively.

This table comes from immunoSEQ multiplex PCR, and its TCRdb copy is limited to in-frame clones, with some not included. The table shows 30,000 to 40,000 clones, with roughly 80% occurring only once. This CDR3 region has 15 residues. CDR1 is SGDLS, CDR2 YYNGEE, per germline. Trimming stripped 0 bases from V and 7 bases from J, with 16 bases between. Sample time point: week 35, safety follow-up. Alongside topical imiquimod, each dose of vaccine comprised 300 ug of mutant IDH1 20-mer peptide. Comment on this clone: What it binds is not known.

The chain carries TRBV9 and TRBJ1-2; no firm D call. The receptor's source is a woman under 30 with glioma. Source: PBMCs, taken from a glioma patient whose treatment included an IDH1 peptide vaccine. CDR3 nucleotides: TGTGCCAGCAGCGTAGGGGGATGGGCAGGAGGTGGCTACACCTTC. This translates into CASSVGGWAGGGYTF. Together with reference TRBV9 and TRBJ1-2, the CDR3 gives the full variable domain: DSGVTQTPKHLITATGQRVTLRCSPRSGDLSVYWYQQSLDQGLQFLIQYYNGEERAKGNILERFSAQQFPDLHSELNLSSLELGDSALYFCASSVGGWAGGGYTFGSGTRLTVV.